Presented here are 20 T cell receptor beta chains from one specimen sequenced in a study of shared clonotypes between healthy human individuals. TCRdb keeps only in-frame clones here, not all; method: immunoSEQ multiplex PCR. The data show millions of clones, over 85% seen once. The sequenced material came from naive CD4+ T cells sorted from blood. Regarding subset: CD45RA+ positively selected. The source of these receptors is a man aged 18 to 30 in good health.

V usage is TRBV18 and J usage is TRBJ2-6; TRBD1 matches 9 bases. The germline CDR1 and CDR2 sequences are KGHSH and LQKENI. V shed 3 bases, J shed 4 bases, and the junction held 10 bases outside the gene matches. The CDR3 sequence is 18 residues long. In DNA, the CDR3 is TGTGCCAGCTCACCCCCGGGACAGGGAAGGTCGGGGGCCAACGTCCTGACTTTC. Translating gives CASSPPGQGRSGANVLTF. The complete variable domain, with remaining parts taken from reference TRBV18 and TRBJ2-6, reads NAGVMQNPRHLVRRRGQEARLRCSPMKGHSHVYWYRQLPEEGLKFMVYLQKENIIDESGMPKERFSAEFPKEGPSILRIQQVVRGDSAAYFCASSPPGQGRSGANVLTFGAGSRLTVL.

The gene calls are TRBV28 and TRBJ2-7; the match to TRBD2 covers 8 bases. The V segment lost 4 bases and the J segment 2 bases; nucleotides outside the gene matches: 7. The V gene's germline CDR1 is MDHEN and CDR2 SYDVKM. The CDR3 has 15 residues. The CDR3 loop is CASSSVAGGTYEQYF. CDR3 nucleotides: TGTGCCAGCAGTTCCGTGGCGGGGGGCACCTACGAGCAGTACTTC.

The V call is TRBV11-2, the J call TRBJ2-3; D uncertain. The CDR3 contains 11 residues. CDR1 and CDR2 (germline): SGHAT, FQNNGV. V was shortened by 4 bases and J by 10 bases, with 9 bases between the two germline ends. The CDR3 protein is CASSSTTPQYF. The CDR3 coding sequence is TGTGCCAGCAGCTCCACGACACCGCAGTATTTT.

The rearrangement joins TRBV29-1 to TRBJ1-3; a possible D gene is TRBD1 (5 bases). V was cut by 6 bases and J by 0 bases, with 9 bases left in between. The CDR3 is 13 residues long. Germline CDR1 reads SQVTM; CDR2 reads ANQGSEA. CDR3 nucleotides: TGCAGCGTGGGGGTAGACTCTGGAAACACCATATATTTT. Translation gives CSVGVDSGNTIYF.

This chain uses TRBV10-3 with TRBJ2-2; TRBD1 matches at 9 bases. The CDR3 covers 16 residues. V shed 3 bases, J shed 5 bases, and the junction held 7 bases outside the gene matches. The germline V gene encodes CDR1 ENHRY and CDR2 SYGVKD. The CDR3 loop is CAISDRDRVTTGELFF. The DNA of the CDR3 is TGTGCCATCAGTGACCGGGACAGGGTAACGACCGGGGAGCTGTTTTTT.

This clone was seen just once. V gene TRBV12-5 combines with J gene TRBJ1-2, with D perhaps TRBD1 (5 bases). This CDR3 has 15 amino acids. Germline CDR1 and CDR2: LGHNT and FRNRAP. V was pared by 6 bases and J by 9 bases, with 23 bases between. The CDR3 here is CASGVGTAIYGSYTF. CDR3 nucleotide sequence: TGTGCTAGTGGCGTCGGGACGGCGATTTATGGGAGCTACACCTTC. The entire variable domain, with the rest obtained from reference TRBV12-5 and TRBJ1-2, is as follows: DARVTQTPRHKVTEMGQEVTMRCQPILGHNTVFWYRQTMMQGLELLAYFRNRAPLDDSGMPKDRFSAEMPDATLATLKIQPSEPRDSAVYFCASGVGTAIYGSYTFGSGTRLTVV.

This chain's CDR3 is CASSWRGGTGELFF. CDR3 nucleotides: TGTGCCAGCTCGTGGAGGGGTGGTACCGGGGAGCTGTTTTTT. This sequence joins TRBV6-4 and TRBJ2-2, with a tentative D call TRBD2 (6 bases). Looked up from germline, CDR1 is MRHNA and CDR2 is SNTAGT. The CDR3 runs 14 residues. The ends were cut back, 8 bases at V and 5 bases at J, with 15 bases in the middle.

This chain links TRBV19 with TRBJ2-2; 9 nucleotides align to TRBD1. Losses at the gene ends were 8 bases for V and 3 bases for J; bases not matched to a gene: 4. This CDR3 is 14 amino acids long. CDR1 and CDR2 (germline): LNHDA, SQIVND (reference sequence). This CDR3 is CASVRTGDTGELFF. CDR3 coding DNA: TGTGCCAGTGTACGGACAGGGGACACCGGGGAGCTGTTTTTT.

This clone came up once. The rearrangement uses TRBV19 and TRBJ1-2; TRBD1 might be the D (5 bases). The CDR3 is 14 residues long. Germline values: CDR1 LNHDA, CDR2 SQIVND (reference sequence). The V gene lost 10 bases and the J gene lost 3 bases, with 18 bases spanning the gap. The CDR3 DNA sequence: TGTGCCACCAAACGGGGCGGGGGGGACTATGGCTACACCTTC. As protein: CATKRGGGDYGYTF.

This sequence joins TRBV6-1 and TRBJ2-5, with 7 bases matching TRBD1. V lost 0 bases, J lost 4 bases, and 14 bases stayed unmatched. Germline assignment: CDR1 MNHNS and CDR2 SASEGT. The CDR3 is 18 amino acids. CDR3 residues: CASSEAVAGGSKGETQYF. CDR3 coding DNA: TGTGCCAGCAGTGAAGCCGTGGCAGGGGGTAGTAAGGGAGAGACCCAGTACTTC.

The gene calls are TRBV30 and TRBJ1-1, with D possibly matching TRBD1 (6 bases). This CDR3 comprises 13 residues. Trimming cost V 3 bases and J 3 bases, with 11 bases left between them. The germline CDR1 and CDR2 sequences are GTSNPN and SVGIG (reference sequence). Written as DNA, the CDR3 is TGTGCCTGGAGAATTGACAGGTACACTGAAGCTTTCTTT. Encoded protein: CAWRIDRYTEAFF.

The chain combines TRBV4-1 with TRBJ2-5, with 10 bases matching TRBD1. TRBJ2-7 matches the DNA end more closely, so the J call is doubtful. The CDR3 length is 16 residues. Germline-derived CDR1 and CDR2 are MGHRA and YSYEKL. The CDR3, as DNA: TGCGCCAGCAGCCAAGAGAGGACAGGGGGCTCCTACGAGCAGTACTTC. Its protein product is CASSQERTGGSYEQYF.

The chain recombines TRBV10-2 with TRBJ2-1, with D perhaps TRBD2 (6 bases). The CDR3 sequence is 14 residues long. Between the trimmed V and J ends, which lost 6 bases and 12 bases, there was a span of 21 bases. Germline V gene lookup returns CDR1 WSHSY and CDR2 SAAADI. The DNA for the CDR3 is TGCGCCAGCAGAGATGTGGGACTCCCCCCGGGGCAGTTCTTC. Translation gives CASRDVGLPPGQFF.

This chain uses TRBV10-1 with TRBJ1-3; a weak D match, TRBD1 (5 bases). Per the germline V gene, CDR1 is WNHNN and CDR2 is SYGVQD (reference sequence). The CDR3 length is 15 residues. Between the trimmed V and J ends, which lost 2 bases and 0 bases, there was a span of 8 bases. The CDR3 here is CASSEDRLSGNTIYF. CDR3 DNA sequence: TGCGCCAGCAGTGAGGACAGACTCTCTGGAAACACCATATATTTT.

The rearrangement joins TRBV6-5 to TRBJ2-4, with D hard to call. The CDR3 totals 11 residues. V was clipped by 9 bases and J by 1 base, with 4 bases between them. Germline CDR1 is MNHEY and CDR2 is SVGAGI. CDR3 loop: CASQAKNIQYF. CDR3 coding DNA: TGTGCCAGTCAGGCCAAAAACATTCAGTACTTC.

This clone was seen only once. V usage is TRBV19 and J usage is TRBJ1-5, with D possibly being TRBD1 (5 bases). The CDR3 consists of 15 residues. The V and J ends lost 5 bases and 2 bases respectively, with 13 bases between them. CDR1 is LNHDA and CDR2 is SQIVND in the germline V gene (reference sequence). The CDR3 here is CASSSQGAGNQPQHF. The CDR3 region has the DNA TGTGCCAGTAGTTCCCAGGGTGCCGGCAATCAGCCCCAGCATTTT.

This clone appeared once. This chain links TRBV4-3 with TRBJ1-2, with no clear D. Germline-derived CDR1 and CDR2 are LGHNA and YSLEER. This CDR3 has 14 residues. V lost 0 bases to trimming and J lost 2 bases, with 7 bases between them. The CDR3, as DNA: TGCGCCAGCAGCCAAGATTACGGGAACTATGGCTACACCTTC. It translates to CASSQDYGNYGYTF.

The gene calls are TRBV5-1 and TRBJ2-5; maybe TRBD1 (6 bases). The V end was cut by 2 bases, the J end by 11 bases, with 28 bases between. In germline, CDR1 is SGHRS, CDR2 YFSETQ. The CDR3 consists of 17 residues. CDR3 loop: CASSFVPLGQQNGEQYF. The CDR3 DNA sequence: TGCGCCAGCAGCTTCGTACCTCTGGGACAACAAAATGGGGAGCAGTACTTC.

The chain has TRBV28 and TRBJ1-5; the D is unclear. Trimming shortened V by 2 bases and J by 1 base, and 12 bases separated the two germline ends. The germline gives CDR1 MDHEN, CDR2 SYDVKM. This CDR3 region has 16 residues. The CDR3 region has the DNA TGTGCCAGCAGTTTAGAGGGAAGAGGAAGCAATCAGCCCCAGCATTTT. It encodes CASSLEGRGSNQPQHF.

This sequence joins TRBV27 and TRBJ2-7, with a possible D match to TRBD1 (6 bases). CDR1 is MNHEY and CDR2 is SMNVEV in the germline V gene (reference sequence). The CDR3 totals 15 residues. Trimming removed 5 bases from V and 2 bases from J, with 16 bases in between. The CDR3 DNA is TGTGCCAGCAGTAGACGACAGGAGGCTCCCTACGAGCAGTACTTC. Translating gives CASSRRQEAPYEQYF.